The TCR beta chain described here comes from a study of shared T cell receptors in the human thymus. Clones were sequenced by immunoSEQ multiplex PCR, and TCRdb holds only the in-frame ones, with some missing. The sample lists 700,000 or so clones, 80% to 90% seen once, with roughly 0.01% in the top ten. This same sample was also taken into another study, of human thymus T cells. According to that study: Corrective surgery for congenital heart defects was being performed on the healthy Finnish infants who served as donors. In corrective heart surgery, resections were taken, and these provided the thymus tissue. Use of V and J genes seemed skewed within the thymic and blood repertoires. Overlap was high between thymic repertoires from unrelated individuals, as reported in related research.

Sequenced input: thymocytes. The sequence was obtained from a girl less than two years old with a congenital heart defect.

CDR3 coding DNA: TGTGCCAGTAGTACCAGGCGGACTGAAGACACTGAAGCTTTCTTT. Amino acid sequence: CASSTRRTEDTEAFF. The chain recombines TRBV19 with TRBJ1-1; D gene ambiguous. Trimming stripped 4 bases from V and 3 bases from J, with 15 bases between. The CDR3 contains 15 residues. Germline assignment: CDR1 LNHDA and CDR2 SQIVND (reference sequence).